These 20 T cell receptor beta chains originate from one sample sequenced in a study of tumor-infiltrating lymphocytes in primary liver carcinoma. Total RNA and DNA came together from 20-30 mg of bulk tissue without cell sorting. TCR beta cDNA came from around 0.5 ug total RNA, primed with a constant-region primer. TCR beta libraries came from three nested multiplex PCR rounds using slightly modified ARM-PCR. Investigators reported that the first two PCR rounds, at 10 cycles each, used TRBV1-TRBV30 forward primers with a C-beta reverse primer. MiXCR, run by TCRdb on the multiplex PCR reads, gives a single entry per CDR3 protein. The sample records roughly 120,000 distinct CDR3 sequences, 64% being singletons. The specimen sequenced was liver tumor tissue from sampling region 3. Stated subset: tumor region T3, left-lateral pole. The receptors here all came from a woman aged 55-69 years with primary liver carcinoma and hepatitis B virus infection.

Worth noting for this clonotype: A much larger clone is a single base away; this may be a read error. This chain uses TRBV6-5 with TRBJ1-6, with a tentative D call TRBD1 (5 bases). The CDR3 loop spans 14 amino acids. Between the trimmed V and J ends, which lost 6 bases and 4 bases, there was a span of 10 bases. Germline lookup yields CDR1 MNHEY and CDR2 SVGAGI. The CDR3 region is CASSMGRYNSPLHF. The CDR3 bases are TGTGCCAGCAGCATGGGACGGTATAATTCACCCCTCCACTTT.

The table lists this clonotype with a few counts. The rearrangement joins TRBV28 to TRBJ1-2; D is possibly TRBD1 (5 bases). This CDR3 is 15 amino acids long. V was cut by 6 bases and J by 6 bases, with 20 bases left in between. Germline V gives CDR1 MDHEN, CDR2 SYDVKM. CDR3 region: CASRVFQAGSDGYTF. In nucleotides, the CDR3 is TGTGCCAGCAGGGTGTTTCAGGCAGGGTCTGATGGCTACACCTTC.

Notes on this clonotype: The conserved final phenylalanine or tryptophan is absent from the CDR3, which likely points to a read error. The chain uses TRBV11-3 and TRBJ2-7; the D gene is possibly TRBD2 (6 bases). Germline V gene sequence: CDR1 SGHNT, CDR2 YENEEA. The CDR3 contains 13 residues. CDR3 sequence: CASSLTSRSEQYY. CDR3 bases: TGTGCTAGCAGCTTAACTAGCAGGAGCGAGCAGTACTAC.

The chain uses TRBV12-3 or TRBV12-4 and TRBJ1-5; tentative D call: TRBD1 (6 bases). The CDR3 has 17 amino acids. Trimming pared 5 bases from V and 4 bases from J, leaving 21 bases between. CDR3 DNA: TGTGCCAGCAGTCCCCGCGGGGGGGGGGGCAGGAATCAGCCCCAGCATTTT. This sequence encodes CASSPRGGGGRNQPQHF.

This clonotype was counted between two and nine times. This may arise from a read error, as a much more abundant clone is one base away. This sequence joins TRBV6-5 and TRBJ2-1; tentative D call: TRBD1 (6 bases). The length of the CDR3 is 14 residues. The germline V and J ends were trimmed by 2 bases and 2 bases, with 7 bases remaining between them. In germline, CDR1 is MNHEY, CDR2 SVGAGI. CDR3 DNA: TGTGCCAGCAGTTACGGGGGCGCCTACAATGAGCAGTTCTTC. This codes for CASSYGGAYNEQFF.

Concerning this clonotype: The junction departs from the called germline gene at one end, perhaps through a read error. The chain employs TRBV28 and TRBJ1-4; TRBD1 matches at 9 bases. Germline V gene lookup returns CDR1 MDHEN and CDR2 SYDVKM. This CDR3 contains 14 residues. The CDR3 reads CASSEQGAGENLFF. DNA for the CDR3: TGTGCCAGCAGTGAACAGGGGGCTGGTGAAAATCTGTTTTTT.

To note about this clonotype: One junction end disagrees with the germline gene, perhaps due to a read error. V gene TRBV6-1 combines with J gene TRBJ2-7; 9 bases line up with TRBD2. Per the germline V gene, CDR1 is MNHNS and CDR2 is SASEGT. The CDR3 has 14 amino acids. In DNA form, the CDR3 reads TGTGCCAGCAGGGCTAGCGGGATGAGCTACGAGCGGCACTTC. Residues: CASRASGMSYERHF.

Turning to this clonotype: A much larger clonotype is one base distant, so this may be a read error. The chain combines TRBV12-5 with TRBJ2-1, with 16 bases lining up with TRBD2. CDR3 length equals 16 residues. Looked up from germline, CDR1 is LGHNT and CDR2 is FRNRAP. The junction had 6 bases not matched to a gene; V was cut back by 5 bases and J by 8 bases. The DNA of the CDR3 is TGTGCTAGTGGTCCGGGACTAGCGGGAGGGTGTGATGAGCAGTTCTTC. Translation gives CASGPGLAGGCDEQFF.

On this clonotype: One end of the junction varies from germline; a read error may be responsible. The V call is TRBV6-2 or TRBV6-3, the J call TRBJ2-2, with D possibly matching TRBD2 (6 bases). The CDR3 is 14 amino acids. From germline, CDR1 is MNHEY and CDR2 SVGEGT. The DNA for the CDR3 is TGTGCCGGTGGCGGGGTACTGAACACCGGGGAGCTGCCTTTT. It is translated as CAGGGVLNTGELPF.

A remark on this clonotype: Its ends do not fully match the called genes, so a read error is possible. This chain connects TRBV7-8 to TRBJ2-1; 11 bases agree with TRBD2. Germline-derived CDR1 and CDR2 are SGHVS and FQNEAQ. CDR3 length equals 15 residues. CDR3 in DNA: TGTGCCAGCAGTTTAGAGGCTAGCGGGAGGTTTGAGCACTTCTTC. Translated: CASSLEASGRFEHFF.

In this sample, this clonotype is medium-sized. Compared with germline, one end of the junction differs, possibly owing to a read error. The CDR3 sequence: CASSVEAGASYEQYF. The CDR3 DNA is TGTGCCAGCAGCGTAGAAGCGGGGGCCTCCTACGAGCAGTACTTC. The V gene is TRBV11-2, the J gene TRBJ2-7; 8 bases match TRBD2. The CDR3 totals 15 residues. Germline-derived CDR1 and CDR2 are SGHAT and FQNNGV.

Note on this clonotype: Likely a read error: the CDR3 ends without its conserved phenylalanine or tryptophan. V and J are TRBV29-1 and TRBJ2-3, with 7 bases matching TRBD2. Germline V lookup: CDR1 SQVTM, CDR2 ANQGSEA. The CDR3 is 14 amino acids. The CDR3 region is CSVPGRGITDTQYS. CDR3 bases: TGCAGCGTGCCGGGGCGGGGGATCACAGATACACAGTATTCT.

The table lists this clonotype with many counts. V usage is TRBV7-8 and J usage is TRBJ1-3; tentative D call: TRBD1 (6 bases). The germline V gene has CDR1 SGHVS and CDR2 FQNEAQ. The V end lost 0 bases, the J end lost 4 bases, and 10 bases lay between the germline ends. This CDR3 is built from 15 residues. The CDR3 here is CASSLAGGLGNTIYF. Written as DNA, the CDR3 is TGTGCCAGCAGCTTAGCAGGGGGACTAGGAAACACCATATATTTT.

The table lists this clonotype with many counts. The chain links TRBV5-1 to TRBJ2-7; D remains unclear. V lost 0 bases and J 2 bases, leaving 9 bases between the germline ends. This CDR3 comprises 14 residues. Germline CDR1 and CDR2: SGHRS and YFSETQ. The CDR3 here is CASSLDIRTYEQYF. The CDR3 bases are TGCGCCAGCAGCTTGGATATTAGAACCTACGAGCAGTACTTC.

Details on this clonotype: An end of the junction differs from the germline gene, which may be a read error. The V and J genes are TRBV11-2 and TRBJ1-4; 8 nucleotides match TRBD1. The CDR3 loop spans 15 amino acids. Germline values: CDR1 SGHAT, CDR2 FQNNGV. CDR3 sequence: CASSYWTGRNEELFF. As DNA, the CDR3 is TGTGCCAGCAGCTACTGGACAGGGAGAAATGAAGAACTGTTTTTT.

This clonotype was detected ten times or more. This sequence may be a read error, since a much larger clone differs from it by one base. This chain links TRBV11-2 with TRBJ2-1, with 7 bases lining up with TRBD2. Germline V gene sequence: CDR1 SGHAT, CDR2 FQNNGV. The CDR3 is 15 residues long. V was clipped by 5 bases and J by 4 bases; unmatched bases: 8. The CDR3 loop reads CASSLGLAEYNEQFF. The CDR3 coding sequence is TGTGCCAGCAGCCTTGGTCTAGCGGAGTACAATGAGCAGTTCTTC.

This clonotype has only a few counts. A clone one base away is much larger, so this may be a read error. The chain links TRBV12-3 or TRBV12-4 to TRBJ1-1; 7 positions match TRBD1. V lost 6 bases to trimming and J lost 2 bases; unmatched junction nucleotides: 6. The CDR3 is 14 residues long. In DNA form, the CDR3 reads TGTGCCAGCAGACAGGGACAGTCTAACACTGAAGCTTTCTTT. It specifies CASRQGQSNTEAFF.

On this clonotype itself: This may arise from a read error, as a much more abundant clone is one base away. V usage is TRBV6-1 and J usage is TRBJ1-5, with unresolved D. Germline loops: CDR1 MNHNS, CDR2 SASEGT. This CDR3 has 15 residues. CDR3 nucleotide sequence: TGTGCCAGCACTGAAAACGGAGGAGGCAATCAGCCCCAGCATTTT. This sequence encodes CASTENGGGNQPQHF.

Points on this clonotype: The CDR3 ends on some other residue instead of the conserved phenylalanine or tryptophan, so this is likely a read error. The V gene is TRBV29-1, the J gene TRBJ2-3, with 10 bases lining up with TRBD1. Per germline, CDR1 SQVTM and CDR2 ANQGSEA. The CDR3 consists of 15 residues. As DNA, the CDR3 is TGCAGCGTGTTGGGACAGGGGTCCAACACAGTTACGCAGTATCTT. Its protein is CSVLGQGSNTVTQYL.

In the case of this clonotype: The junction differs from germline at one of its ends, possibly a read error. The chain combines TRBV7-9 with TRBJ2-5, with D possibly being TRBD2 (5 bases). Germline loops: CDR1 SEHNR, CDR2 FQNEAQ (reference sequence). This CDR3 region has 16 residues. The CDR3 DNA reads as TGTGCCAGCAGCTTAGGATTTATACGGGGTAATGAGACCCAGCACTTC. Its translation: CASSLGFIRGNETQHF.